Below are 13 T cell receptor beta chains sequenced from a single sample in a study of blood T cell repertoires in COVID-19. Here immunoSEQ multiplex PCR was the method, and the copy in TCRdb shows in-frame clones only, minus some. Of 250,000 to 350,000 clones listed, approximately 86% were seen once; the top ten hold around 13%. The sequencing sample was made of peripheral blood. All receptors derive from a woman between 65 and 79 years old with COVID-19, enrolled during active disease.

To note about this clone: Other DNA sequences within the sample encode an identical CDR3. The rearrangement links TRBV3-1 (or the pseudogene TRBV3-2) to TRBJ2-5; tentatively, D is TRBD1 (5 bases). The CDR3 loop spans 11 amino acids. Per the germline V gene, CDR1 is LGHDT and CDR2 is YNNKEL (reference sequence). The V gene lost 3 bases and the J gene lost 6 bases, with 5 bases spanning the gap. The CDR3 nucleotides read TGTGCCAGCAGCCAGGGGCAGACCCAGTACTTC. Amino acids: CASSQGQTQYF.

On this clone itself: An end of the junction does not agree with germline; a read error may underlie this. Here the CDR3 DNA reads TGTGCCAGCAGCGTAGACAGGGAATATGGCTACACCTTC. This translates into CASSVDREYGYTF. The genes are TRBV11-2 and TRBJ1-2, with TRBD1 matching 7 bases. Germline V gene sequence: CDR1 SGHAT, CDR2 FQNNGV. The CDR3 loop spans 13 amino acids.

The count of this clone is one. The CDR3 reads CASTREVTGEKLFF. DNA of the CDR3: TGTGCCAGCACTCGGGAAGTTACCGGGGAAAAACTGTTTTTT. This chain connects TRBV2 to TRBJ1-4; no clear D. Trimming removed 7 bases at V and 8 bases at J, with 17 bases between. Germline values: CDR1 SNHLY, CDR2 FYNNEI. The CDR3 length is 14 residues. The full variable domain, rest sourced from reference TRBV2 and TRBJ1-4, is EPEVTQTPSHQVTQMGQEVILRCVPISNHLYFYWYRQILGQKVEFLVSFYNNEISEKSEIFDDQFSVERPDGSNFTLKIRSTKLEDSAMYFCASTREVTGEKLFFGSGTQLSVL.

In its sample, this clone was seen a few times. The V gene is TRBV5-1, the J gene TRBJ2-2; 8 bases agree with TRBD1. V shed 0 bases and J 4 bases; nucleotides not matched to a gene: 2. The CDR3 sequence is 15 residues long. The V gene's germline CDR1 is SGHRS and CDR2 YFSETQ. CDR3 protein: CASSLAGTGTGELFF. Here the CDR3 DNA reads TGCGCCAGCAGCTTGGCGGGGACAGGCACCGGGGAGCTGTTTTTT.

The chain has TRBV7-2 and TRBJ2-5; D unresolved. Germline loops: CDR1 SGHTA, CDR2 FQGNSA. The length of the CDR3 is 14 residues. V lost 4 bases and J 4 bases, leaving 13 bases between the germline ends. In DNA form, the CDR3 reads TGTGCCAGCAGCTACCTCCAGAGGCGAGAGACCCAGTACTTC. It is translated as CASSYLQRRETQYF.

This clone was observed many times. This chain links TRBV30 with TRBJ1-1; D not certain. The CDR3 is made up of 14 amino acids. Germline V gene lookup returns CDR1 GTSNPN and CDR2 SVGIG (reference sequence). The V gene lost 3 bases and the J gene lost 1 base, with 12 bases spanning the gap. The CDR3, as DNA: TGTGCCTGGAGGGAGGGAGATCGGAACACTGAAGCTTTCTTT. Translated: CAWREGDRNTEAFF.

The chain joins TRBV4-1 to TRBJ1-2; D perhaps matches TRBD1 (6 bases). V was pared by 4 bases and J by 8 bases, with 20 bases between. The CDR3 totals 15 residues. The germline V gene encodes CDR1 MGHRA and CDR2 YSYEKL. This chain's CDR3 is CASSPTGLVFDGYTF. The CDR3 nucleotides are TGCGCCAGCAGCCCCACAGGGTTGGTCTTCGACGGCTACACCTTC.

This chain uses TRBV30 with TRBJ2-1; 9 nucleotides align to TRBD2. Germline V lookup: CDR1 GTSNPN, CDR2 SVGIG (reference sequence). The junction had 7 bases not matched to a gene; V was cut back by 3 bases and J by 4 bases. The CDR3 covers 15 residues. CDR3 DNA sequence: TGTGCCTGGAGACCCATAGCGGGGGCTTACAATGAGCAGTTCTTC. Translated, it gives CAWRPIAGAYNEQFF.

The chain combines TRBV5-1 with TRBJ2-6; TRBD1 matches at 8 bases. The V gene end was trimmed by 0 bases and the J gene end by 0 bases; junction bases not matched to a gene: 2. This CDR3 has 17 amino acids. Germline assignment: CDR1 SGHRS and CDR2 YFSETQ. The DNA of the CDR3 is TGCGCCAGCAGCTTGGAGACAGGGGTCTCTGGGGCCAACGTCCTGACTTTC. It encodes CASSLETGVSGANVLTF.

V is TRBV13 and J is TRBJ2-2; 7 nucleotides match TRBD2. V shed 7 bases, J shed 1 base, and the junction held 6 bases outside the gene matches. The CDR3 spans 15 residues. The germline V gene encodes CDR1 PRHDT and CDR2 FYEKMQ (reference sequence). CDR3 residues: CASTSRGWNTGELFF. CDR3 in DNA: TGTGCCAGCACCTCGCGGGGGTGGAACACCGGGGAGCTGTTTTTT.

This chain joins TRBV3-1 (or the pseudogene TRBV3-2) and TRBJ2-2; the D gene is possibly TRBD2 (5 bases). The CDR3 totals 15 residues. The V and J ends lost 1 base and 2 bases respectively, with 8 bases between them. CDR1 LGHDT and CDR2 YNNKEL come from the germline V gene (reference sequence). CDR3 in amino acids: CASSQASGNTGELFF. CDR3 DNA sequence: TGTGCCAGCAGCCAAGCCAGCGGAAACACCGGGGAGCTGTTTTTT.

The chain employs TRBV19 and TRBJ2-7; perhaps TRBD2 as D (7 bases). Germline CDR1 reads LNHDA; CDR2 reads SQIVND (reference sequence). This CDR3 is 15 amino acids long. V gave up 1 base and J gave up 3 bases, with 13 bases separating them. This CDR3 reads CASSIAGGLSYEQYF. As DNA, the CDR3 is TGTGCCAGTAGTATAGCGGGGGGCCTCAGCTACGAGCAGTACTTC.

V is TRBV5-1 and J is TRBJ1-2, with 7 bases aligning to TRBD1. CDR3 length: 15 residues. Trimming cost V 4 bases and J 4 bases; bases outside gene matches: 10. Germline values: CDR1 SGHRS, CDR2 YFSETQ. CDR3 region: CASSESTGIGYGYTF. DNA for the CDR3: TGCGCCAGCAGCGAATCGACAGGGATAGGCTATGGCTACACCTTC.